This T cell receptor (beta chain) was sequenced in a study of blood T cell repertoires in COVID-19 (dated by TCRdb to the early 2020s). For context, the study as a whole: Samples from collaborators originated in the United States, Italy and Spain and spanned both the acute and convalescent phases of COVID-19. Deeply sampled blood TCRbeta repertoires from subjects exposed to, actively infected with, or recovered from COVID-19 were included in the dataset. Samples were obtained from the ongoing ImmuneRACE study (first 160 participants) and from about 1,300 subjects provided by 6 global collaborators. HLA class I and class II types, where available, came from metadata supplied by the sample provider rather than from assay-based typing. Nearly every sample came with metadata listing a de-identified subject ID, COVID-19 status, age in years and sex. The prospective study material was composed of cDNA or gDNA derived from T cells, B-cell-depleted T cells, or PBMCs. The repertoires were released in a freely available public database intended as a resource for research on the immune response to SARS-CoV-2.

The full study reports these points: The amount of clinical and demographic metadata varied by source and participant and was provided uncurated.

TCRbeta CDR3 regions were amplified from genomic DNA using the immunoSEQ Assay, a bias-controlled multiplex PCR. Per the original workflow: The number of nucleated cells in each sample was estimated from the amplification of reference gene primers within the assay. To quantify the absolute abundance of each unique TCRbeta CDR3 rearrangement, sequence reads were collapsed and filtered. For each sample, productive Simpson clonality was calculated as the square root of Simpson's diversity index across productive rearrangements. TCRdb mirrors the immuneACCESS table, restricted to in-frame sequences. Some clones are absent from its copies; in checked studies, under half trace to an unresolved V gene, and the reason for the others is unknown. V and J calls and clone size come straight from that table; D and trimming were deduced from the DNA. This sample is represented by about 72,000 clones; roughly 89% of them were singletons. The ten largest clones capture about 8.1% of the sample.

A word on this clone: Its cognate antigen has yet to be identified. Base-call qualities are not available, and no considerably larger clone is one nucleotide away.

CDR1 and CDR2 (SGHNT, YYREEE) derive from the germline V gene (reference sequence). For this chain, trimming is 6 bases at the V end and 8 bases at the J end, and the number of junction bases without a gene match is 16. The CDR3 runs 16 amino acids, cysteine and phenylalanine included. CDR3 DNA only is kept here, 48 bases in frame from base 1. Each collaborating institution followed its own protocols to collect whole blood in K2EDTA tubes. For TCRbeta analysis, collaborators shipped samples as frozen whole blood, isolated PBMCs, or DNA extracted from either of those sample types. The V gene is TRBV5-4 and the J gene is TRBJ2-1; a stretch of 8 junction bases matches TRBD2. The origin of this receptor is a man aged 25 to 40 with acute or convalescent COVID-19. The material sequenced was peripheral blood. Here the CDR3 is given as CASTRAGDLIIDEQFF. The DNA is as follows: TGTGCCAGCACCAGAGCGGGAGACCTTATTATTGATGAGCAGTTCTTC.